This record concerns one T cell receptor (beta chain) sequence. The sample holds a few counts of this clone. Its recognized antigen is unknown. Per-nucleotide qualities are absent, and no much larger clonotype sits a single base away. This entry is derived from a study of beta chain features in type 1 diabetes (dated by TCRdb to the late 2010s). Broadly, across the study: No differences in mean age, gender distribution, total cell number or subset yield were found between patients and healthy donors. In the study, TCRB repertoires of sorted circulating CD4+ T cell subsets from recently diagnosed type 1 diabetes patients were compared with those of matched healthy donors. A total of roughly 99 million sorted cells were examined across all samples, and the number of cells per subset was strongly correlated with RNA yield. Regulatory and stem cell-like memory subsets were obtained from only 8 patients and roughly eight healthy donors, while naive and central memory subsets were obtained from all 30 or so donors.

The cysteine opens and the phenylalanine closes a CDR3 of 15 amino acids. Here the CDR3 DNA is all that survives: 45 bases in frame from base 1. Looking up the germline V gene (reference sequence) yields CDR1 SEHNR and CDR2 FQNEAQ. Here V drops 1 base and J drops 5 bases, and the junction holds 6 bases not matched to any gene. Each donor gave one peripheral blood draw, around 0.12 L on average, collected into heparinised tubes. Using a panel that included CD45RO, CCR7, CD25, CD127, CD95 and CD27, naive, central memory, regulatory and stem cell-like memory CD4+ T cells were sorted on a BD FACSAria II. Every sorted population had a purity above 95%. Right away, PBMCs were isolated by Lymphoprep density gradient centrifugation and were stained directly, with no culture step. To minimize batch effects, samples were stained and sorted in pairs, one healthy donor with one patient per experiment. Broad study findings and their caveats: Fewer insertions and more nucleotide deletions at VDJ recombination sites were observed in patients with type 1 diabetes, implying thymic rearrangement abnormalities. PCR may preferentially amplify shorter templates, but because patient and control samples were amplified and corrected together, any resulting skew would affect both groups equally. Because the HLA sub-analyses included only small numbers of individuals, any influence of HLA type on TCRB rearrangement was left unresolved. Type 1 diabetes patients showed a moderate but significant shortening of TCRB CDR3 length in all four CD4+ subsets. Because cDNA was sequenced instead of genomic DNA, highly expressing activated cells could be over-represented, though the groups showed no difference in activation or CD3 levels. Naive, central memory and regulatory TCRB repertoires appeared more similar among patients than among healthy donors.

The High Capacity cDNA Reverse Transcription Kit was used to reverse transcribe all of the isolated RNA, meaning that expressed TCRB transcripts were what got sequenced. Deep immunoSEQ sequencing was performed on naive, central memory and regulatory T cell samples, with an average of about 4 million total reads per sample. Sorted cells were lysed in RLT buffer, and RNA was extracted using DNase-treated RNeasy Micro or Mini kits according to cell number. Each cell subset was processed on its own to prevent cross-contamination, while patient and healthy donor samples were processed together. The immunoSEQ multiplex PCR was used to amplify TCRB sequences from cDNA, yielding 87-bp fragments that span the CDR3 region. Sequencing of the amplicons was performed on the Illumina HiSeq platform. Under the source paper's analysis protocol: PCR bias was computationally corrected using synthetic template baselines, reads within Hamming distance 2 were collapsed, and singletons that could not be merged were discarded. Reads were aligned against IMGT so that V, D and J genes, CDR3 length and insertions or deletions at six rearrangement sites could be assigned. Within each subset, clonotype counts were normalized to the number of sorted cells before true diversity and Gini coefficients were calculated with the tcR R package. The overlap coefficient, calculated on TCRB nucleotide sequences, was used to quantify repertoire sharing. Out-of-frame TCRB sequences from naive cells were analyzed as a proxy for the pre-selection repertoire. TCRdb's version of the immuneACCESS table is confined to in-frame rearrangements and falls short of the full clone set. An unresolved V gene accounts for under half of the shortfall where checked; the remainder is of unknown origin. For V, J and clone size, that table is used; D and trimming come from the DNA. Recorded for this sample are 400,000 or so clones; around 12% of them occurred a single time. Roughly 0.0097% of the sample lies in the top ten.

The rearrangement joined TRBV7-9 to TRBJ1-1; 8 bases in the middle match TRBD1. The clonotype comes from a woman aged 18-35 years with type 1 diabetes. Sequencing was performed on naive CD4+ T cells from blood. Read against the paper, the sample's cell subset or site label means: true naive CD4+ T cells. In nucleotide form, the sequence is TGTGCCAGCAGCTTAGAGGGGACAGGTGGTACTGAAGCTTTCTTT. Translated, this gives CASSLEGTGGTEAFF.